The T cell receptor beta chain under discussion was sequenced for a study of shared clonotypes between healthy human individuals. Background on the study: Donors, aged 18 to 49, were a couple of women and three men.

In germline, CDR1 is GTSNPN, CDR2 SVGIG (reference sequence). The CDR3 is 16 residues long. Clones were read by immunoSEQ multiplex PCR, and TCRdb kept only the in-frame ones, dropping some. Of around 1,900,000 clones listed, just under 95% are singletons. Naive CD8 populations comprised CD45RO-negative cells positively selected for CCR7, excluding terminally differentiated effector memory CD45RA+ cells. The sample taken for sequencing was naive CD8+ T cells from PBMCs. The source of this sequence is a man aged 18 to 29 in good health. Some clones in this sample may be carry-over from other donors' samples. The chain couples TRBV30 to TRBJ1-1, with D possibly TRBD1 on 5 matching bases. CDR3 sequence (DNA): TGTGCGTTAAAGGGCAGTTTAGCCGGGACGAACACTGAAGCTTTCTTT. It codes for CALKGSLAGTNTEAFF.